This is a list of T cell receptor beta chains from one sample in a study of T cell responses to AZD1222 COVID-19 vaccine. TCRdb's table, derived via immunoSEQ multiplex PCR, lists solely in-frame clones and lacks some. The data hold more than 40,000 clones, with 90% observed a single time. The specimen comprised peripheral blood, sampled 28 days after the second AZD1222 dose. The receptors here all came from an adult who received the AZD1222 COVID-19 vaccine. CDR3s leave out the opening cysteine and the closing phenylalanine or tryptophan.

>TRBJ2-6|TRBV28
ASSLGRKSGANVLT
>TRBJ2-4|TRBV9
ASSVDSLGPTSDIQY
>TRBJ2-7|TRBV28
ASSLPKRGDEQY
>TRBJ1-2|TRBV5-5
ASSNRDRVDYGYT
>TRBJ2-7|TRBV19
ASSILGTGEYEQY
>TRBJ1-1|TRBV11-2
ASSNRGGSATEAF
>TRBJ2-2|TRBV11-3
ASGSTGSTGELF
>TRBJ2-3|TRBV25-1
ASRTGADTQY
>TRBJ1-6|TRBV6-5
ASSYRTGDYNSPLH
>TRBJ2-1|TRBV11-3
ASSPPAGEQF
>TRBJ1-2|TRBV7-8
ASSLTSYRVDYGYT
>TRBJ1-2|TRBV6-5
ASSPGTGRGYT
>TRBJ2-3|TRBV27
ASSPTGGRTDTQY
>TRBJ1-2|TRBV7-2
ASSSDRITYGYT
>TRBJ2-7|TRBV7-9
ASSAAGTYYEQY
>TRBJ1-4|TRBV30
AWSRGRFGEKLF
>TRBJ1-5|TRBV11-2
ASSLGRSNQPQH
>TRBJ2-7|TRBV7-2
ASSLAGTGDYEQY
>TRBJ1-3|TRBV29-1
SVVYGDTIY
>TRBJ2-2|TRBV25-1
ASSGYLGGAGELF
>TRBJ1-2|TRBV29-1
SVIEGYT
>TRBJ1-3|TRBV6-5
ASSRGTGNTIY
>TRBJ1-3|TRBV9
ASSVVGSGNTIY
>TRBJ2-7|TRBV7-2
ASSLALAGTDEQY
>TRBJ1-1|TRBV5-5
ASSFGGAGTEAF
>TRBJ1-3|TRBV5-1
ASRGQNSGNTIY
>TRBJ2-7|TRBV7-9
ASSLETYEQY
>TRBJ1-1|TRBV5-1
ASSLSGSGGTEAF
>TRBJ2-7|TRBV6-1
ASSDRRTGVGYEQY
>TRBJ2-3|TRBV7-2
ASIGGYADTQY
>TRBJ2-2|TRBV10-1
ASRENTGELF